A selection of T cell receptor beta chains follows, all from one sample in a study of memory CD4+ T cells and cytomegalovirus serostatus. The protocol was immunoSEQ multiplex PCR, while the TCRdb copy is restricted to in-frame clones and leaves out a portion. The data contain tens of thousands of clones, around 83% of them singletons. Sequencing was carried out using memory CD4+ T cells from blood. The source of these receptors is an adult in good health and CMV-seropositive. The CDR3 runs from the conserved cysteine through the conserved F or W. A D gene is named only where the DNA matches it firmly. A clone size is listed for some rows: how often the clone was seen (once, few, many), or a class if it is expanded.

j_gene: TRBJ2-5; abundance: NA; v_gene: TRBV10-3; d_gene: TRBD2; CDR3aa: CAISDSIAGAETQYF; CDR3nt: TGTGCCATCAGTGACTCGATAGCGGGAGCCGAGACCCAGTACTTC
j_gene: TRBJ2-2; abundance: NA; v_gene: TRBV6-6; d_gene: NA; CDR3aa: CASSPLGTGELFF; CDR3nt: TGTGCCAGCAGCCCCTTAGGGACCGGGGAGCTGTTTTTT
j_gene: TRBJ1-4; abundance: NA; v_gene: TRBV30; d_gene: NA; CDR3aa: CAWSSRYNEKLFF; CDR3nt: TGTGCCTGGAGTTCAAGGTATAATGAAAAACTGTTTTTT
j_gene: TRBJ2-3; abundance: NA; v_gene: TRBV5-1; d_gene: NA; CDR3aa: CASSLRTGGDTQYF; CDR3nt: TGCGCCAGCAGCTTGAGGACCGGGGGAGATACGCAGTATTTT
j_gene: TRBJ1-2; abundance: once; v_gene: TRBV5-5; d_gene: NA; CDR3aa: CASSLAMDRANYGYTF; CDR3nt: TGTGCCAGCAGCTTGGCCATGGACAGAGCTAACTATGGCTACACCTTC
j_gene: TRBJ1-2; abundance: NA; v_gene: TRBV6-1; d_gene: TRBD1; CDR3aa: CASSEDRLNYGYTF; CDR3nt: TGTGCCAGCAGTGAGGACAGGCTGAACTATGGCTACACCTTC
j_gene: TRBJ2-7; abundance: NA; v_gene: TRBV28; d_gene: TRBD1; CDR3aa: CASNYRGYEQYF; CDR3nt: TGTGCCAGCAATTACAGGGGATACGAGCAGTACTTC
j_gene: TRBJ1-1; abundance: NA; v_gene: TRBV5-5; d_gene: NA; CDR3aa: CASSLRGFVTEAFF; CDR3nt: TGTGCCAGCAGCTTGCGGGGGTTTGTAACTGAAGCTTTCTTT
j_gene: TRBJ2-5; abundance: NA; v_gene: TRBV7-2; d_gene: NA; CDR3aa: CASSPSVGMWTQYF; CDR3nt: TGTGCCAGCAGCCCCTCTGTAGGGATGTGGACCCAGTACTTC
j_gene: TRBJ1-4; abundance: NA; v_gene: TRBV7-9; d_gene: TRBD1; CDR3aa: CASPTGGITNEKLFF; CDR3nt: TGTGCCAGCCCTACAGGGGGCATAACTAATGAAAAACTGTTTTTT
j_gene: TRBJ1-5; abundance: NA; v_gene: TRBV4-2; d_gene: NA; CDR3aa: CASSSSSTGQLNQPQHF; CDR3nt: TGTGCCAGCAGCTCCTCGAGTACAGGGCAACTCAATCAGCCCCAGCATTTT
j_gene: TRBJ2-3; abundance: NA; v_gene: TRBV7-8; d_gene: NA; CDR3aa: CASSLGGGTYTDTQYF; CDR3nt: TGTGCCAGCAGCTTAGGCGGCGGGACGTACACAGATACGCAGTATTTT
j_gene: TRBJ1-2; abundance: NA; v_gene: TRBV7-3; d_gene: NA; CDR3aa: CASSPKGGADGYTF; CDR3nt: TGTGCCAGCAGCCCCAAGGGGGGGGCGGATGGCTACACCTTC
j_gene: TRBJ1-2; abundance: NA; v_gene: TRBV7-2; d_gene: NA; CDR3aa: CASSSGQPYGYTF; CDR3nt: TGTGCCAGCAGCTCCGGACAGCCCTATGGCTACACCTTC
j_gene: TRBJ2-7; abundance: NA; v_gene: TRBV2; d_gene: NA; CDR3aa: CASSTGRSSYEQYF; CDR3nt: TGTGCCAGCAGCACGGGACGAAGCTCCTACGAGCAGTACTTC
j_gene: TRBJ1-3; abundance: NA; v_gene: TRBV19; d_gene: NA; CDR3aa: CASGRTGNTIYF; CDR3nt: TGTGCCAGTGGCAGAACTGGAAACACCATATATTTT
j_gene: TRBJ1-1; abundance: NA; v_gene: TRBV5-5; d_gene: NA; CDR3aa: CASSLEGNTEAFF; CDR3nt: TGTGCCAGCAGCTTGGAGGGGAACACTGAAGCTTTCTTT
j_gene: TRBJ2-7; abundance: NA; v_gene: TRBV28; d_gene: TRBD1; CDR3aa: CASSLDRDRSFYEQYF; CDR3nt: TGTGCCAGCAGCCTTGACCGGGACAGGTCCTTCTACGAGCAGTACTTC
j_gene: TRBJ2-7; abundance: NA; v_gene: TRBV5-6; d_gene: TRBD2; CDR3aa: CASSFLGTSGSYEQYF; CDR3nt: TGTGCCAGCAGCTTCCTCGGGACTAGCGGGAGCTACGAGCAGTACTTC
j_gene: TRBJ1-1; abundance: NA; v_gene: TRBV5-1; d_gene: NA; CDR3aa: CASSPVVRTEAFF; CDR3nt: TGCGCCAGCAGCCCTGTGGTGAGGACTGAAGCTTTCTTT
j_gene: TRBJ2-1; abundance: NA; v_gene: TRBV20-1; d_gene: NA; CDR3aa: CSAGEGVF; CDR3nt: TGCAGTGCTGGTGAGGGTGTCTTC
j_gene: TRBJ1-5; abundance: few; v_gene: TRBV6-1; d_gene: NA; CDR3aa: CASSGTASDQPQHF; CDR3nt: TGTGCCAGCAGTGGGACGGCGTCCGATCAGCCCCAGCATTTT
j_gene: TRBJ2-7; abundance: NA; v_gene: TRBV25-1; d_gene: TRBD2; CDR3aa: CASQPGGGNGKEYF; CDR3nt: TGTGCCTCCCAACCGGGGGGAGGGAACGGGAAGGAGTACTTC
j_gene: TRBJ1-2; abundance: few; v_gene: TRBV5-1; d_gene: TRBD1; CDR3aa: CASSLALGTGFGYTF; CDR3nt: TGCGCCAGCAGCTTGGCCCTCGGGACAGGGTTTGGCTACACCTTC
j_gene: TRBJ2-5; abundance: NA; v_gene: TRBV2; d_gene: NA; CDR3aa: CASSGVETQYF; CDR3nt: TGTGCCAGCAGTGGGGTTGAGACCCAGTACTTC
j_gene: TRBJ2-1; abundance: NA; v_gene: TRBV11-2; d_gene: NA; CDR3aa: CASSFQVGTSVNEQFF; CDR3nt: TGTGCCAGCAGCTTTCAGGTCGGGACATCCGTCAATGAGCAGTTCTTC
j_gene: TRBJ1-4; abundance: NA; v_gene: TRBV4-3; d_gene: NA; CDR3aa: CASSQERVRGEKLFF; CDR3nt: TGCGCCAGCAGCCAAGAAAGGGTCCGCGGCGAAAAACTGTTTTTT
j_gene: TRBJ2-1; abundance: NA; v_gene: TRBV7-9; d_gene: TRBD2; CDR3aa: CASDSLAVNEQFF; CDR3nt: TGTGCCAGCGACTCTCTAGCGGTAAATGAGCAGTTCTTC
j_gene: TRBJ1-2; abundance: NA; v_gene: TRBV28; d_gene: NA; CDR3aa: CASSLLRQNYGYTF; CDR3nt: TGTGCCAGCAGCCTATTAAGGCAGAACTATGGCTACACCTTC
j_gene: TRBJ1-1; abundance: NA; v_gene: TRBV5-1; d_gene: NA; CDR3aa: CASSWTFQVNTEAFF; CDR3nt: TGCGCCAGCAGCTGGACCTTTCAGGTGAACACTGAAGCTTTCTTT
j_gene: TRBJ1-1; abundance: few; v_gene: TRBV4-1; d_gene: NA; CDR3aa: CASSPTSTAGAEAFF; CDR3nt: TGCGCCAGCAGCCCTACCTCGACAGCTGGGGCTGAAGCTTTCTTT
j_gene: TRBJ2-7; abundance: NA; v_gene: TRBV15; d_gene: NA; CDR3aa: CATSSGGVAYEQYF; CDR3nt: TGTGCCACCAGCAGTGGAGGGGTTGCCTACGAGCAGTACTTC
j_gene: TRBJ1-6; abundance: NA; v_gene: TRBV2; d_gene: NA; CDR3aa: CASRGRPLTSPLHF; CDR3nt: TGTGCCAGCAGGGGACGACCCTTAACCTCACCCCTCCACTTT
j_gene: TRBJ1-1; abundance: once; v_gene: TRBV20-1; d_gene: NA; CDR3aa: CSAREAFF; CDR3nt: TGCAGTGCTAGAGAAGCTTTCTTT
j_gene: TRBJ1-2; abundance: NA; v_gene: TRBV18; d_gene: TRBD1; CDR3aa: CASSPEGAATYGYTF; CDR3nt: TGTGCCAGCTCACCAGAGGGGGCGGCTACCTATGGCTACACCTTC
j_gene: TRBJ2-3; abundance: NA; v_gene: TRBV5-1; d_gene: NA; CDR3aa: CASSLGARGDTQYF; CDR3nt: TGCGCCAGCAGCTTGGGGGCGCGAGGAGATACGCAGTATTTT
j_gene: TRBJ1-5; abundance: NA; v_gene: TRBV29-1; d_gene: NA; CDR3aa: CSVQFGPNSNQPQHF; CDR3nt: TGCAGCGTTCAGTTCGGACCAAATAGCAATCAGCCCCAGCATTTT
j_gene: TRBJ1-4; abundance: once; v_gene: TRBV28; d_gene: NA; CDR3aa: CASSKQGKEKLFF; CDR3nt: TGTGCCAGCAGTAAACAGGGAAAGGAAAAACTGTTTTTT
j_gene: TRBJ2-5; abundance: NA; v_gene: TRBV7-9; d_gene: TRBD1; CDR3aa: CAGTARGLETQYF; CDR3nt: TGTGCCGGGACAGCACGGGGTTTGGAGACCCAATACTTC
j_gene: TRBJ1-2; abundance: NA; v_gene: TRBV2; d_gene: TRBD1; CDR3aa: CASSEGQGVGGYTF; CDR3nt: TGTGCCAGCAGTGAGGGACAGGGGGTCGGAGGCTACACCTTC
j_gene: TRBJ2-1; abundance: NA; v_gene: TRBV4-2; d_gene: NA; CDR3aa: CASSQDTKALNYNEQFF; CDR3nt: TGTGCCAGCAGCCAAGATACAAAAGCCCTCAACTACAATGAGCAGTTCTTC
j_gene: TRBJ1-3; abundance: NA; v_gene: TRBV6-1; d_gene: TRBD1; CDR3aa: CASSITGVWGNTIYF; CDR3nt: TGTGCCAGCAGCATAACAGGGGTTTGGGGAAACACCATATATTTT
j_gene: TRBJ2-3; abundance: once; v_gene: TRBV7-3; d_gene: TRBD2; CDR3aa: CASSRVGLEGDTQYF; CDR3nt: TGTGCCAGCAGCCGGGTGGGACTAGAAGGAGATACGCAGTATTTT
j_gene: TRBJ1-4; abundance: NA; v_gene: TRBV6-6; d_gene: NA; CDR3aa: CASSPGQANEKLFF; CDR3nt: TGTGCCAGCAGCCCCGGACAAGCCAATGAAAAACTGTTTTTT
j_gene: TRBJ2-3; abundance: NA; v_gene: TRBV7-6; d_gene: NA; CDR3aa: CASSRQGGGGTDTQYF; CDR3nt: TGTGCCAGCAGTAGACAGGGAGGTGGTGGCACAGATACGCAGTATTTT
j_gene: TRBJ2-3; abundance: NA; v_gene: TRBV18; d_gene: TRBD2; CDR3aa: CASSPKVTSGTDTQYF; CDR3nt: TGTGCCAGCTCACCTAAAGTAACTAGCGGGACAGATACGCAGTATTTT
j_gene: TRBJ1-6; abundance: NA; v_gene: TRBV9; d_gene: NA; CDR3aa: CASSVSRGKQSPLHF; CDR3nt: TGTGCCAGCAGCGTGTCCAGAGGGAAGCAATCACCCCTCCACTTT
j_gene: TRBJ2-7; abundance: few; v_gene: TRBV5-1; d_gene: TRBD1; CDR3aa: CASSPGTGVVYEQYF; CDR3nt: TGCGCCAGCAGCCCCGGGACAGGGGTTGTTTACGAGCAGTACTTC
j_gene: TRBJ2-7; abundance: NA; v_gene: TRBV7-8; d_gene: TRBD1; CDR3aa: CASSPGTEGLYEQYF; CDR3nt: TGTGCCAGCAGCCCCGGGACAGAAGGGTTGTACGAGCAGTACTTC
j_gene: TRBJ2-5; abundance: NA; v_gene: TRBV6-1; d_gene: TRBD1; CDR3aa: CASTLTGRGETQYF; CDR3nt: TGTGCCAGCACCCTGACAGGCAGGGGGGAGACCCAGTACTTC
j_gene: TRBJ1-4; abundance: NA; v_gene: TRBV16; d_gene: NA; CDR3aa: CASSRDRNNEKLFF; CDR3nt: TGTGCCAGCAGCCGTGACAGGAATAATGAAAAACTGTTTTTT
j_gene: TRBJ2-1; abundance: NA; v_gene: TRBV9; d_gene: TRBD2; CDR3aa: CASSPQSGGSYNEQFF; CDR3nt: TGTGCCAGCAGCCCACAGTCCGGGGGGTCCTACAATGAGCAGTTCTTC
j_gene: TRBJ2-2; abundance: NA; v_gene: TRBV7-3; d_gene: NA; CDR3aa: CASSIGGTNTGELFF; CDR3nt: TGTGCCAGCAGCATTGGGGGGACGAACACCGGGGAGCTGTTTTTT
j_gene: TRBJ1-6; abundance: NA; v_gene: TRBV5-8; d_gene: NA; CDR3aa: CASKWDLEAYNSPLHF; CDR3nt: TGTGCCAGCAAATGGGATCTTGAGGCCTATAATTCACCCCTCCACTTT
j_gene: TRBJ2-7; abundance: NA; v_gene: TRBV10-3; d_gene: TRBD1; CDR3aa: CAISGQGGSYEQYF; CDR3nt: TGTGCCATCAGTGGACAGGGGGGGTCCTACGAGCAGTACTTC
j_gene: TRBJ2-7; abundance: NA; v_gene: TRBV28; d_gene: NA; CDR3aa: CASSNPLGDEQYF; CDR3nt: TGTGCCAGCAGTAACCCGTTGGGGGACGAGCAGTACTTC
j_gene: TRBJ2-7; abundance: once; v_gene: TRBV4-3; d_gene: TRBD2; CDR3aa: CASSRSSGGHYEQYF; CDR3nt: TGCGCCAGCAGCCGAAGTAGCGGGGGCCACTACGAGCAGTACTTC